The T cell receptor (beta chain) described here comes from a study of shared clonotypes between healthy human individuals. Whole-study findings and limits: Lower generation probabilities were found for non-shared clonotypes than for those shared by all four donors. The naive CD4 repertoires of a few donors were compared, and about 5% of clonotypes were shared. Incomplete sequencing of sorted subsets was indicated by rarefaction despite large depth.

Profiled with immunoSEQ multiplex PCR; TCRdb holds only in-frame clones, not every one. The top ten hold less than 25% of the sample, which has about 820,000 clones, nearly 95% seen once. The germline gives CDR1 SNHLY, CDR2 FYNNEI. This CDR3 has 16 amino acids. Trimming at V came to 5 bases and at J to 5 bases, leaving 11 bases not matched to a gene. This clone appeared a single time. Its specificity is not known. CD8 cells classed as naive were CD45RO-negative and positively selected for CCR7, excluding terminally differentiated effector memory CD45RA+ cells. Study donors comprised healthy, HIV-negative adults devoid of recent acute infection or vaccination.

The TCR sequence derives from a man younger than 40 in good health. Specimen: naive CD8+ T cells sorted from blood. The chain joins TRBV2 to TRBJ2-7; 11 nucleotides align to TRBD2. The CDR3, as DNA: TGTGCCAGCAGTCCTTCACTAGCGGGAGTTGGTAACGAGCAGTACTTC. Translated: CASSPSLAGVGNEQYF.